Listed below are T cell receptor beta chains from one sample, sequenced in a study of prognosis after radiotherapy for stage I lung cancer. TCRdb reanalysed the multiplex PCR reads using MiXCR and keeps one entry per CDR3 protein. The sample includes some 27,000 distinct CDR3 sequences, approximately 44% of them seen just once. Material: PBMCs, obtained before or after stereotactic body radiation therapy (not recorded which). Every receptor here comes from a donor of 50 years or more with non-small cell lung cancer. Both conserved end residues are part of each CDR3. The D gene is left open where the match is weak. Clone size is given for some rows only: seen once, a few or many times, or a class if the clone is expanded.

>.|.|TRBV5-1|TRBJ2-3
TGCGCCAGCAGCCGGGCCTCTACCGGGACTTTTACTACTAGCACAGATACGCAGTATTTT
CASSRASTGTFTTSTDTQYF
>many|.|TRBV5-1|TRBJ1-2
TGCGCCAGCAGCTTGAAACCGGACAGTCACTATGGCTACACCTTC
CASSLKPDSHYGYTF
>many|.|TRBV19|TRBJ2-1
TGTGCCAGTACCGCCCGAGGGGGTTCCGACAATGAGCAGTTCTTC
CASTARGGSDNEQFF
>many|TRBD1|TRBV6-1|TRBJ1-5
TGTGCCAGCAGGCGTGGACAGGGGCAGAGTAGCAATCAGCCCCAGCATTTT
CASRRGQGQSSNQPQHF
>many|TRBD2|TRBV7-9|TRBJ2-1
TGTGCCAGCGGCCCACTTAACGGGGGGGAAGAGCAGTTCTTC
CASGPLNGGEEQFF
>.|TRBD2|TRBV30|TRBJ2-7
TGTGCCTGGAGGGGAAAGCGGGACTTCGCCTACGAGCAGTACTTC
CAWRGKRDFAYEQYF
>many|.|TRBV6-5|TRBJ2-7
TGTGCCAGCAGTTACTCAGGGGAAGAGCAGTACTTC
CASSYSGEEQYF
>many|TRBD1|TRBV4-1|TRBJ2-2
TGCGCCAGCACCGGGACAGGGGGCACCGGGGAGCTGTTTTTT
CASTGTGGTGELFF
>.|TRBD1|TRBV12-3/TRBV12-4|TRBJ1-2
TGTGCCAGCAGTTTAGCGTGGGGACAGGGTTATGGCTACACCTTC
CASSLAWGQGYGYTF
>.|.|TRBV28|TRBJ1-6
TGTGCCAGCACCGTTGCCATATCCCATTCACCCCTCCACTTT
CASTVAISHSPLHF
>many|TRBD2|TRBV20-1|TRBJ2-4
TGCAGTGCTAGTGGGGAGGGAGGACTTAAATGGAACATTCAGTACTTC
CSASGEGGLKWNIQYF
>.|TRBD2|TRBV27|TRBJ2-7
TGTGCCAGCAGTTTAATGGCTGGGACTAGCGCTTACGAGCAGTACTTC
CASSLMAGTSAYEQYF
>many|TRBD2|TRBV19|TRBJ2-1
TGTGCCAGTAGTGTGGAAACCGGGACTAGGTACAATGAGCAGTTCTTC
CASSVETGTRYNEQFF
>many|TRBD2|TRBV28|TRBJ2-7
TGTGCCAGCAGCAAGACTAGCGGGGTCTCCTACGAGCAGTACTTC
CASSKTSGVSYEQYF
>many|TRBD1|TRBV7-2|TRBJ2-7
TGTGCCAGCAGCGACCCAGGGGGTCCCTACGAGCAGTACTTC
CASSDPGGPYEQYF
>.|TRBD2|TRBV7-9|TRBJ2-3
TGTGCCAGCAGCGCGGGGAGGGGTCGCGTAGATACGCAGTATTTT
CASSAGRGRVDTQYF
>many|.|TRBV7-9|TRBJ2-7
TGTGCCAGCAGCTTAGGGGACGAGCAGTACTTC
CASSLGDEQYF
>many|TRBD1|TRBV19|TRBJ1-5
TGTGCCTTAGGGGACAGGGTCCGCAATCAGCCCCAGCATTTT
CALGDRVRNQPQHF
>.|.|TRBV2|TRBJ1-2
TGTGCCAGCGGGTCCTCGTTGGGGGCAGACTATGGCTACACCTTC
CASGSSLGADYGYTF
>.|.|TRBV27|TRBJ2-7
TGTGCCAGCAGTTTTGGGGAGGCCTACGAGCAGTACTTC
CASSFGEAYEQYF
>many|TRBD1|TRBV5-5|TRBJ2-2
TGTGCCAGCAGCTCGATGGGACAGTTCACCGGGGAGCTGTTTTTT
CASSSMGQFTGELFF
>.|.|TRBV28|TRBJ2-7
TGTGCCATCAGTCCCGCCGGGACGGAGACCTACGATCAGTACTTC
CAISPAGTETYDQYF
>.|TRBD1|TRBV6-1|TRBJ1-2
TGTGCCAGCAGCACGACAGGGGGGGGCTACACCTTC
CASSTTGGGYTF
>.|.|TRBV11-3|TRBJ1-2
TGTGCCAGCAGCTTATTCCTGGTTGTAATAAACTATGGCTACACCTTC
CASSLFLVVINYGYTF
>.|TRBD2|TRBV2|TRBJ2-7
TGTGCCAGCAGGGGCCGAGCGGGGCTTCTTGACGAGCAGTACTTC
CASRGRAGLLDEQYF
>many|TRBD1|TRBV27|TRBJ1-2
TGTGCCAGCAGTGTACAGGGGGCGCATGGCTACACCTTC
CASSVQGAHGYTF
>many|TRBD2|TRBV28|TRBJ2-5
TGTGCCAGCAGTTCGCTCTGGACTAGCGGGGGCCCGAATGGTGACGAGACCCAGTACTTC
CASSSLWTSGGPNGDETQYF
>.|TRBD2|TRBV7-9|TRBJ2-5
TGTGCCAGCAGCTTAGTGTCTAGCGGGGGAGAGACCCAGTACTTC
CASSLVSSGGETQYF
>once|.|TRBV11-2|TRBJ2-1
TGTGCCAGCAGCTCCATGACCGGGGACTCCTACAATGAGCAGTTCTTC
CASSSMTGDSYNEQFF
>many|.|TRBV2|TRBJ2-5
TGTGCCAGCAGTGAGAGCCGGAACCAAGAGACCCAGTACTTC
CASSESRNQETQYF
>few|TRBD1|TRBV11-1|TRBJ1-1
TGTGCCAGCATCCCAGGGACAGGTGGCTGGTACACTGAAGCTTTCTTT
CASIPGTGGWYTEAFF
>.|TRBD2|TRBV6-2/TRBV6-3|TRBJ2-5
TGTGCCAGCGCCCTTTCCCCGGGACTAGGCTTGGAGACCCAGTACTTC
CASALSPGLGLETQYF
>once|TRBD2|TRBV2|TRBJ2-3
TGTGCCAGCAGGGAGCGAGCGGGGGCAGGAGGTACGCAGTATTTT
CASRERAGAGGTQYF
>.|.|TRBV6-1|TRBJ1-2
TGTGCCAGCAGTGAAGCGCTCGTTGGGGACCGTAGCTATGGCTACACCTTC
CASSEALVGDRSYGYTF
>many|.|TRBV5-1|TRBJ1-6
TGCGCCAGCAGCTTGGAAGGGGGGACTAATTCACCCCTCCACTTT
CASSLEGGTNSPLHF
>.|.|TRBV7-3|TRBJ2-3
TGTGCCAGCAGCTTATTGGTCGGACCCTCAAACAGAACAGATACGAAGTATTTT
CASSLLVGPSNRTDTKYF
>.|.|TRBV30|TRBJ2-2
TGTGCCTGGAGTGAGGTAGCCGGGGAGCTGTTTTTT
CAWSEVAGELFF
>many|.|TRBV4-3|TRBJ2-2
TGCGCCAGCAGCCAAGCTAGAAGTATCGCCGGGGAGCTGTTTTTT
CASSQARSIAGELFF
>.|.|TRBV6-2/TRBV6-3|TRBJ1-6
TGTGCCAGCAGTTCCATTATTAATTCACCCCTCCACTTT
CASSSIINSPLHF
>once|.|TRBV6-1|TRBJ2-1
TGTGCCAGCAGCAAGCAGGGCGGGGTGTACTACAATGAGCAGTTCTTC
CASSKQGGVYYNEQFF
>many|.|TRBV5-1|TRBJ1-4
TGCGCCAGCAGCTTGGATCTGCGGACTAATGAAAAACTGTTTTTT
CASSLDLRTNEKLFF
>.|TRBD2|TRBV7-3|TRBJ2-7
TGTGCCAGCAGACTCCACCAACGGGGGGGGGGCTACGAGCAGTACTTC
CASRLHQRGGGYEQYF
>many|TRBD1|TRBV5-6|TRBJ2-7
TGTGCCAGCAGCGGGGACAGGGCCTACGAGCAGTACTTC
CASSGDRAYEQYF
>.|TRBD1|TRBV20-1|TRBJ2-7
TGCAGTACCAGGACAGGAACACAGGCGGAGCAGTACTTC
CSTRTGTQAEQYF
>many|.|TRBV2|TRBJ1-1
TGTGCCAGCAGCGAAGGGGCAGGGCGTGAAGCTTTCTTT
CASSEGAGREAFF
>many|TRBD2|TRBV7-2|TRBJ2-1
TGTGCCAGCAGCCCGCTAGCGGGAGGTGTGTTCTTC
CASSPLAGGVFF
>many|.|TRBV5-1|TRBJ1-4
TGCGCCAGCAGCTCCTCATCGGGGTGGGATGAAAAACTGTTTTTT
CASSSSSGWDEKLFF
>.|.|TRBV25-1|TRBJ2-5
TGTGCCAGCAGTGAATTTACGGTCAAAGAGACCCAGTACTTC
CASSEFTVKETQYF
>many|.|TRBV9|TRBJ2-7
TGTGCCAGCAGCGTAGGCGGCGGGACCTACGAGCAGTACTTC
CASSVGGGTYEQYF
>many|.|TRBV7-8|TRBJ1-3
TGTGCCAGCAGCGCGGGGCAGGGAGGAAACACCATATATTTT
CASSAGQGGNTIYF
>many|.|TRBV2|TRBJ2-7
TGTGCCAGCAGTGCTTCTGGACTACTCTCCTACGAGCAGTACTTC
CASSASGLLSYEQYF
>many|TRBD2|TRBV30|TRBJ2-1
TGTGCCTGGAGTGTAAAGTCCCTAGCGGGAAAAGTGAATGAGCAGTTCTTC
CAWSVKSLAGKVNEQFF